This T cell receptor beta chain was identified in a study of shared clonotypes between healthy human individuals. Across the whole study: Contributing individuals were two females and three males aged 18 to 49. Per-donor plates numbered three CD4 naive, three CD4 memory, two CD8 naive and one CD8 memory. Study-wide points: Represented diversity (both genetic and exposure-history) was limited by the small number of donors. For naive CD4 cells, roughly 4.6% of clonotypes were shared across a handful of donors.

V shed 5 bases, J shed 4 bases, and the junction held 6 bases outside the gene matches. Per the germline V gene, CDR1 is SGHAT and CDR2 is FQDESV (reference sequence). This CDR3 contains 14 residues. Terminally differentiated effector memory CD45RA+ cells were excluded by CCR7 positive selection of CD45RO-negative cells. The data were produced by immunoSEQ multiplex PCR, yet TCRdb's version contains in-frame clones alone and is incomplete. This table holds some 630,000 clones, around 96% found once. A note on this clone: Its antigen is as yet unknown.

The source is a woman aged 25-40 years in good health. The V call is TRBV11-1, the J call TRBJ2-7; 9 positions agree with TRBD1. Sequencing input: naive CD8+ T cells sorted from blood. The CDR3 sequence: CASSRWDRVYEQYF. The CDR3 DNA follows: TGTGCCAGCAGCCGATGGGACAGGGTATACGAGCAGTACTTC.